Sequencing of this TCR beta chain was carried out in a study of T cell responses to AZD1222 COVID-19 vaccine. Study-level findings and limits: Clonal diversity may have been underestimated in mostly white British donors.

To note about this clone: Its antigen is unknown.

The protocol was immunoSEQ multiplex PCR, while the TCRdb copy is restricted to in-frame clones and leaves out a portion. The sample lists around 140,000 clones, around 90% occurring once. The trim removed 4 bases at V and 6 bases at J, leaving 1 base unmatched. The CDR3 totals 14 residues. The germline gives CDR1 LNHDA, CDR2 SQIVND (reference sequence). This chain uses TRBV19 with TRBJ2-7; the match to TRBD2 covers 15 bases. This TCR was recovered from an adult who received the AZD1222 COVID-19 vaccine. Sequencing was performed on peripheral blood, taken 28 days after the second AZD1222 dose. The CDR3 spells CASSRGLAGGEQYF. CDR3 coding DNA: TGTGCCAGTAGTAGGGGACTAGCGGGGGGCGAGCAGTACTTC. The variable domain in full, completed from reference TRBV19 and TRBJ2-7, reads DGGITQSPKYLFRKEGQNVTLSCEQNLNHDAMYWYRQDPGQGLRLIYYSQIVNDFQKGDIAEGYSVSREKKESFPLTVTSAQKNPTAFYLCASSRGLAGGEQYFGPGTRLTVT.